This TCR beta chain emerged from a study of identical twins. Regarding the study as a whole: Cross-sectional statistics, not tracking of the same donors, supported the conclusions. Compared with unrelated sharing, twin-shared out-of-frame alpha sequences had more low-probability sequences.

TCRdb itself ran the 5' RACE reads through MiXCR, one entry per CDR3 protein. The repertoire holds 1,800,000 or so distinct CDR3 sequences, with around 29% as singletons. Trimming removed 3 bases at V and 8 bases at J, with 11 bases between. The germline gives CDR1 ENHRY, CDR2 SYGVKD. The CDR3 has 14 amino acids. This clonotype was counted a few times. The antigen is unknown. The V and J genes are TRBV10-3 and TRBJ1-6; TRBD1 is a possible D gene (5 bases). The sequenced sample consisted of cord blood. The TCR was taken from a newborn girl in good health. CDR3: CAISEGTGDSPLHF. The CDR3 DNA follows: TGTGCCATCAGTGAAGGGACCGGCGATTCACCCCTCCACTTT.